This TCR beta chain was found in a study of T-cell memory formation after mild COVID-19. MiXCR, run by TCRdb on the 5' RACE reads, gives a single entry per CDR3 protein. This sample has about 250,000 distinct CDR3 sequences; 15% occur once, and the top ten carry 2% to 2.5%. Trimming removed 8 bases from V and 1 base from J, with 7 bases in between. The CDR3 contains 12 residues. The V gene's germline CDR1 is ENHRY and CDR2 SYGVKD. The chain employs TRBV10-3 and TRBJ2-3; D call uncertain. Material for sequencing was PBMCs or a T cell subset sorted from them (not recorded which). The receptor was derived from an adult woman who had mild COVID-19 (a few samples of this study predate the infection). Cell type and time point are not known. The chain's CDR3 is CAIGAGTDTQYF. The CDR3, as DNA: TGTGCCATCGGCGCGGGCACAGATACGCAGTATTTT.